The 10 T cell receptor beta chains below were found in one sample sequenced in a study of chemoradiotherapy in HPV16-positive cancers. Generated by immunoSEQ multiplex PCR, the TCRdb table keeps only in-frame clones and is missing some. This table holds 30,000 or so clones, approximately 84% found once. The input for sequencing was blood, taken from a patient who underwent chemoradiotherapy. Source of these receptors: a human donor with HPV-associated anogenital cancer.

The DNA of the CDR3 is TGTGCCAGCGCCTGGACAGGGTATAATTCACCCCTCCACTTT. Its protein is CASAWTGYNSPLHF. The chain carries TRBV7-2 and TRBJ1-6; 8 bases agree with TRBD1. CDR3 length equals 14 residues. Germline assignment: CDR1 SGHTA and CDR2 FQGNSA. The ends lost 8 bases at V and 4 bases at J; junction bases unmatched: 4.

This clone was counted a few times. The junction shows a germline mismatch at one end, possibly a read error. V gene TRBV30 combines with J gene TRBJ2-3; either TRBD1 or TRBD2 may supply D (5 bases each). Germline V lookup: CDR1 GTSNPN, CDR2 SVGIG (reference sequence). The CDR3 consists of 12 residues. CDR3 loop: CAWRLGGGGTEF. Here the CDR3 DNA reads TGTGCCTGGAGGCTTGGTGGGGGTGGGACCGAGTTT.

The chain joins TRBV27 to TRBJ1-2; 7 bases line up with TRBD1. Unmatched junction bases numbered 1, after V lost 2 bases and J lost 4 bases. The CDR3 contains 13 residues. Germline CDR1 MNHEY, CDR2 SMNVEV (reference sequence). CDR3 DNA: TGTGCCAGCAGTTTAGGGACAGCCTATGGCTACACCTTC. Its translation: CASSLGTAYGYTF.

The V call is TRBV4-1, the J call TRBJ2-3; 8 nucleotides align to TRBD2. The CDR3 is 17 amino acids. Per germline, CDR1 MGHRA and CDR2 YSYEKL. Unmatched junction bases numbered 9, after V lost 0 bases and J lost 4 bases. CDR3 protein: CASSQEGGTSSADTQYF. For the CDR3, the DNA is TGCGCCAGCAGCCAAGAAGGGGGGACTAGTTCAGCAGATACGCAGTATTTT.

The V gene is TRBV6-5, the J gene TRBJ1-1, with no clear D. The CDR3 consists of 13 residues. Trimming took 2 bases from V and 4 from J, leaving 8 bases between them. The germline V gene has CDR1 MNHEY and CDR2 SVGAGI. For the CDR3, the DNA is TGTGCCAGCAGTTACCTCGCCGGCACTGAAGCTTTCTTT. Translation: CASSYLAGTEAFF.

This rearrangement joins TRBV19 to TRBJ1-2, with a tentative D call TRBD1 (5 bases). Trimming cost V 3 bases and J 6 bases, with 17 bases left between them. CDR1 is LNHDA and CDR2 is SQIVND in the germline V gene (reference sequence). CDR3 length: 15 amino acids. The CDR3 loop is CASSMWPSGPDGYTF. CDR3 nucleotides: TGTGCCAGTAGTATGTGGCCCTCAGGGCCGGATGGCTACACCTTC.

The chain carries TRBV5-5 and TRBJ2-1; 9 bases fit TRBD2. V dropped 1 base and J dropped 9; count of bases not matched to a gene: 11. Germline V gene sequence: CDR1 SGHKS, CDR2 YYEKEE (reference sequence). The CDR3 spans 16 residues. CDR3 sequence (DNA): TGTGCCAGCAGCTTGTGGAGCGGGGGGAATTTGGCTGAGCAGTTCTTC. Translation: CASSLWSGGNLAEQFF. The entire variable domain, with the rest obtained from reference TRBV5-5 and TRBJ2-1, is as follows: DAGVTQSPTHLIKTRGQQVTLRCSPISGHKSVSWYQQVLGQGPQFIFQYYEKEERGRGNFPDRFSARQFPNYSSELNVNALLLGDSALYLCASSLWSGGNLAEQFFGPGTRLTVL.

The chain recombines TRBV2 with TRBJ1-5; no firm D call. Per the germline V gene, CDR1 is SNHLY and CDR2 is FYNNEI. The CDR3 extends over 15 amino acids. V lost 3 bases, J lost 1 base, and 10 bases lay in between. For the CDR3, the DNA is TGTGCCAGCAGTGAGAATGAGTTAAGCAATCAGCCCCAGCATTTT. Its protein product is CASSENELSNQPQHF. Complete variable domain (other parts from reference TRBV2 and TRBJ1-5): EPEVTQTPSHQVTQMGQEVILRCVPISNHLYFYWYRQILGQKVEFLVSFYNNEISEKSEIFDDQFSVERPDGSNFTLKIRSTKLEDSAMYFCASSENELSNQPQHFGDGTRLSIL.

This clone was counted once. V and J are TRBV11-2 and TRBJ2-7, with D possibly being TRBD1 (5 bases). The CDR3 covers 16 residues. The V end lost 5 bases, the J end lost 0 bases, and 17 bases lay between the germline ends. CDR1 SGHAT and CDR2 FQNNGV come from the germline V gene. CDR3 nucleotides: TGTGCCAGCAGCCTAAATCAGGGTCTTATCTCCTACGAGCAGTACGTC. Translated, it gives CASSLNQGLISYEQYV.

V is TRBV9 and J is TRBJ2-6; TRBD2 is a possible D gene (5 bases). Trimming removed 5 bases from V and 0 bases from J, with 15 bases in between. In germline, CDR1 is SGDLS, CDR2 YYNGEE. The CDR3 spans 17 residues. The CDR3 nucleotides read TGTGCCAGCAGAGCAGCGGCGCAGCCCTCTGGGGCCAACGTCCTGACTTTC. This codes for CASRAAAQPSGANVLTF. Full variable domain (rest looked up from reference TRBV9 and TRBJ2-6): DSGVTQTPKHLITATGQRVTLRCSPRSGDLSVYWYQQSLDQGLQFLIQYYNGEERAKGNILERFSAQQFPDLHSELNLSSLELGDSALYFCASRAAAQPSGANVLTFGAGSRLTVL.